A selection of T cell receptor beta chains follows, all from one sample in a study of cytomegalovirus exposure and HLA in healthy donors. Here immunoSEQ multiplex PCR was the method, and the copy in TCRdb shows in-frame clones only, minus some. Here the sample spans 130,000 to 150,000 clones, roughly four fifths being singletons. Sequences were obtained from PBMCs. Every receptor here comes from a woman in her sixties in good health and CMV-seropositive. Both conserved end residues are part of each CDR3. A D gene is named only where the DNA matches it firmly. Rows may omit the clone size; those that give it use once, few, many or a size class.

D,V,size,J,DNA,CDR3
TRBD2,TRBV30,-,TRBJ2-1,TGTGCCTGCCCTAGCGGGACTCTGGAGCAGTTCTTC,CACPSGTLEQFF
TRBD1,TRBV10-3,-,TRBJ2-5,TGTGCCATCAGTGAGTCGAAGGGACAGGGTACGAAAGAGACCCAGTACTTC,CAISESKGQGTKETQYF
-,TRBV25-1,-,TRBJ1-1,TGTGCCAGCAGTGTAAGGGGCATCACTGAAGCTTTCTTT,CASSVRGITEAFF
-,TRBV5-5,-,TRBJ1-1,TGTGCCAGCAACCTCGTCCCGGGAGGATCTGAAGCTTTCTTT,CASNLVPGGSEAFF
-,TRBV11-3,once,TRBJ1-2,TGTGCCAGCAGCGCCAGAGGGGGTCGCTACACCTTC,CASSARGGRYTF
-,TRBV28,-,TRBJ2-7,TGTGCCAGCAGCCCCAGGGAGGCGCGCTACGAGCAGTACTTC,CASSPREARYEQYF
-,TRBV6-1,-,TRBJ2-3,TGTGCCAGCAGCAACAGGGCTAGCACAGATACGCAGTATTTT,CASSNRASTDTQYF
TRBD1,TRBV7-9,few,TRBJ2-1,TGTGCCAGCAGCCAGGACAGTCCCGGGACAGGGGGCTTCTTC,CASSQDSPGTGGFF
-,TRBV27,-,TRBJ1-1,TGTGCCAGCAGTTTCTTCCTGAACACTGAAGCTTTCTTT,CASSFFLNTEAFF
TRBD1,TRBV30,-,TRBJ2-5,TGTGCCTGGAGTCCCGGGACAGGGGTCGTGGAGACCCAGTACTTC,CAWSPGTGVVETQYF
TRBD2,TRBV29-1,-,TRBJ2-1,TGCAGCGTTGAGGGACTAGCGGGGCTATACAATGAGCAGTTCTTC,CSVEGLAGLYNEQFF
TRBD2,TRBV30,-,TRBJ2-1,TGTGCCTGGAAAACTAGCGGGTGGCACAATGAGCAGTTCTTC,CAWKTSGWHNEQFF
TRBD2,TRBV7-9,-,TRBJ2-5,TGTGCCAGCAGCTTGGGGCTAGCGGGAGGGCAGACCCAGTACTTC,CASSLGLAGGQTQYF
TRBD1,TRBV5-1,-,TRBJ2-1,TGCGCCAGCAGCTTGGTGGACAGGGGGAGGGATGAGCAGTTCTTC,CASSLVDRGRDEQFF
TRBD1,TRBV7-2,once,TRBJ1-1,TGTGCCAGCAGCTACCGGGACAGTCAAAGTGGTGAAGCTTTCTTT,CASSYRDSQSGEAFF
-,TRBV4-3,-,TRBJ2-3,TGCGCCAGCAGCCATCAGACAGGAGCCCGCACAGATACGCAGTATTTT,CASSHQTGARTDTQYF
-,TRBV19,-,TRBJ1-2,TGTGCCAGTAGTCTCGAGAGGGGAGGAGGCTACACCTTC,CASSLERGGGYTF
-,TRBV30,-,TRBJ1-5,TGTGCCTGGAGTGTACGGGGGACCCTCAGCAATCAGCCCCAGCATTTT,CAWSVRGTLSNQPQHF
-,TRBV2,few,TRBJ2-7,TGTGCCAGCAATCCCTCAAGGGGCCCTTACGAGCAGTACTTC,CASNPSRGPYEQYF
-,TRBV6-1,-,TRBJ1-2,TGTGCCAGCAGTGAAGACAGGGAGAGCGGCTACACCTTC,CASSEDRESGYTF
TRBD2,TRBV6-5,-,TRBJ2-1,TGTGCCAGCAAAGGTGCGGGAGGAGGGTTCTTC,CASKGAGGGFF
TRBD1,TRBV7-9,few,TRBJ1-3,TGTGCCAGCAGCTTCCAGGGGGGAGCTGGAAACACCATATATTTT,CASSFQGGAGNTIYF
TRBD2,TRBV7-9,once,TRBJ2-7,TGTGCCAGCAGCCCCCGCTGGCGGGAGGGCCCCCTCTACGAGCAGTACTTC,CASSPRWREGPLYEQYF
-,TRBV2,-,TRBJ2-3,TGTGCCAGCAGTGACCCCCAGGTATCAGGCACAGATACGCAGTATTTT,CASSDPQVSGTDTQYF
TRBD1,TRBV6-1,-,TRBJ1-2,TGTGCCAGCAGTGAAGCGGGTAGGACAGGGGTCGGCTACACCTTC,CASSEAGRTGVGYTF
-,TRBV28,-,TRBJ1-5,TGTGCCAGCAGTTGGACTAGAGGTAGGAATCAGCCCCAGCATTTT,CASSWTRGRNQPQHF
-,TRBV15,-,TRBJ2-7,TGTGCCACCAGCAAAGGGGGATCCCAGCCTTACTCCTACGAGCAGTACTTC,CATSKGGSQPYSYEQYF
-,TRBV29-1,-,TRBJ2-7,TGCAGCGTTCACGGGGATTTAACCTACGAGCAGTACTTC,CSVHGDLTYEQYF
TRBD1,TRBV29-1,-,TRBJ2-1,TGCAGCGTGAGACAGGGGGTTTTCAACAATGAGCAGTTCTTC,CSVRQGVFNNEQFF
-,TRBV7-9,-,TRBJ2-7,TGTGCCAGCAGCCCCGGGACTCTGGGCCGTTACGAGCAGTACTTC,CASSPGTLGRYEQYF
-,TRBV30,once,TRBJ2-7,TGTGCGACAGAGGCTGGCAGCGCCCAGTTCTACTTC,CATEAGSAQFYF
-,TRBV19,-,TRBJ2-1,TGTGCCAGTACTGGAGAGGGGCTAGCGAAGAACAATGAGCAGTTCTTC,CASTGEGLAKNNEQFF
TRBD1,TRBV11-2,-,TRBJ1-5,TGTGCCAGCAGCCCAGGAGGCCAGGGGGTTCAGCCCCAGCATTTT,CASSPGGQGVQPQHF
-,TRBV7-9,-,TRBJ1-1,TGTGCCAGCAGCTCAGAACCGAACACTGAAGCTTTCTTT,CASSSEPNTEAFF
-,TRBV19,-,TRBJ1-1,TGTGCCAGTAGTCCTGGGAGGGGCGGATTGGGCCTTGAAGCTTTCTTT,CASSPGRGGLGLEAFF
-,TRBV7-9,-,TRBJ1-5,TGTGCCAGCAACGGTGGGGGGTACAATCAGCCCCAGCATTTT,CASNGGGYNQPQHF
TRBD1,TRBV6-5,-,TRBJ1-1,TGTGCCAGCACAAGACAGGGCCTACCTGAAGCTTTCTTT,CASTRQGLPEAFF
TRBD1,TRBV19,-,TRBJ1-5,TGTGCCAGTAAAACCGGGACAGGGGACTATAGCAATCAGCCCCAGCATTTT,CASKTGTGDYSNQPQHF
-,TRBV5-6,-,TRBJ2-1,TGTGCCAGCAGCTCCACCTACAATGAGCAGTTCTTC,CASSSTYNEQFF
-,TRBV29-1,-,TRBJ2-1,TGCAGCGTTTTCATCAATGAGCAGTTCTTC,CSVFINEQFF